A single T cell receptor beta chain is shown here with its context. The data derive from a study of control samples from healthy donors and cancer patients. Clones were sequenced by immunoSEQ multiplex PCR, and TCRdb holds only the in-frame ones, with some missing. Of about 94,000 clones in the sample, about nine tenths were seen once. The CDR3 loop spans 13 amino acids. Losses at the gene ends were 6 bases for V and 5 bases for J; bases not matched to a gene: 6. Germline V gene sequence: CDR1 MNHEY, CDR2 SVGAGI. The clonotype was recovered from a woman aged 18 to 35 in good health. This rearrangement joins TRBV6-5 to TRBJ2-5, with 7 bases aligning to TRBD1. The specimen was blood. This CDR3 is CASRPGTVETQYF. CDR3 bases: TGTGCCAGCAGACCCGGGACAGTTGAGACCCAGTACTTC.